This TCR beta chain is from a study of shared clonotypes between healthy human individuals. As for the study in general: For every donor, three CD4 naive, three CD4 memory, two CD8 naive and one CD8 memory plates were used.

Naive CD8 populations comprised CD45RO-negative cells positively selected for CCR7, excluding terminally differentiated effector memory CD45RA+ cells. Sequencing was performed with immunoSEQ multiplex PCR; in TCRdb, only in-frame clones are kept and a portion is missing. The table has around 2.1 million clones, about 92% seen once; the top ten hold about 1.8%. The V gene lost 3 bases and the J gene lost 7 bases, with 15 bases spanning the gap. This CDR3 comprises 14 residues. Per the germline V gene, CDR1 is PRHDT and CDR2 is FYEKMQ (reference sequence). This sequence was found in a man aged 18 to 30 in good health. Some clones in this sample may be carry-over from other donors' samples. Sequencing was carried out using naive CD8+ T cells from PBMCs. J is TRBJ1-1 and V is TRBV13; TRBD1 is a possible D gene (6 bases). As DNA, the CDR3 is TGTGCCAGCAGCTTCCGCCGTAGGACAGTTGAAGCTTTCTTT. Translating gives CASSFRRRTVEAFF.